This entry lists 20 T cell receptor beta chains sequenced from one sample in a study of T cell responses to AZD1222 COVID-19 vaccine. TCRdb's copy holds only in-frame clones and misses some; the assay was immunoSEQ multiplex PCR. The data hold fewer than 110,000 clones, with about nine tenths observed a single time. The starting material was peripheral blood, obtained on day 0 of AZD1222 vaccination. The receptors originated from an adult in good health.

V gene TRBV9 combines with J gene TRBJ1-2; no clear D gene. CDR3 length: 18 residues. Trimming took off 4 bases at V and 8 bases at J, with 30 bases between the two ends. Germline CDR1 and CDR2: SGDLS and YYNGEE. The CDR3 nucleotides are TGTGCCAGCAGCTCACGAACCCTCCGGGATGACCGGCTGAGAGGCTACACCTTC. This encodes CASSSRTLRDDRLRGYTF.

The gene calls are TRBV10-3 and TRBJ2-3; D not resolved. CDR1 is ENHRY and CDR2 is SYGVKD in the germline V gene. The ends were cut back, 3 bases at V and 3 bases at J, with 7 bases in the middle. This CDR3 is built from 13 residues. The CDR3 loop is CAISEVGTDTQYF. In nucleotides, the CDR3 is TGTGCCATCAGTGAAGTGGGTACAGATACGCAGTATTTT.

The chain combines TRBV11-2 with TRBJ2-3; TRBD2 aligns across 7 bases. J was trimmed by 0 bases and V by 4 bases; bases with no gene match: 1. Per germline, CDR1 SGHAT and CDR2 FQNNGV. The CDR3 consists of 14 residues. CDR3 DNA sequence: TGTGCCAGCAGCTCCGGGGGGAGCACAGATACGCAGTATTTT. Translated: CASSSGGSTDTQYF.

V gene TRBV5-1 combines with J gene TRBJ2-1; 15 nucleotides agree with TRBD2. The germline V gene encodes CDR1 SGHRS and CDR2 YFSETQ. Trimming cost V 4 bases and J 8 bases; bases outside gene matches: 13. CDR3 length: 18 residues. The CDR3 is CASSQGLAGGQGYDEQFF. CDR3 bases: TGCGCCAGCAGCCAGGGACTAGCGGGGGGACAGGGCTATGATGAGCAGTTCTTC.

Of note for this clone: The sample has other DNA sequences that encode this CDR3 too. The chain uses TRBV4-2 and TRBJ1-2, with D perhaps TRBD1 (6 bases). Germline V CDR1 and CDR2: LGHNA, YNFKEQ. Trimming took 1 base from V and 5 from J, leaving 11 bases between them. The CDR3 loop spans 14 amino acids. Here the CDR3 DNA reads TGTGCCAGCAGCCAAGTAGGGGGGGATTATGGCTACACCTTC. It encodes CASSQVGGDYGYTF.

The chain carries TRBV27 and TRBJ2-5; D call uncertain. The CDR3 contains 14 residues. The ends were cut back, 5 bases at V and 4 bases at J, with 14 bases in the middle. Germline CDR1 MNHEY, CDR2 SMNVEV (reference sequence). The CDR3 coding sequence is TGTGCCAGCAGTCCTGGGTATTCTGGAGAGACCCAGTACTTC. Protein product: CASSPGYSGETQYF.

The chain has TRBV2 and TRBJ1-1; no reliable D call. CDR1 SNHLY and CDR2 FYNNEI come from the germline V gene. The V end was cut by 7 bases, the J end by 3 bases, with 6 bases between. The CDR3 has 11 amino acids. The CDR3 is CASTQYTEAFF. The CDR3 bases are TGTGCCAGCACCCAATACACTGAAGCTTTCTTT.

The CDR3: CAWSMINVNTEAFF. In DNA form, the CDR3 reads TGTGCCTGGAGTATGATAAACGTGAACACTGAAGCTTTCTTT. The rearrangement joins TRBV30 to TRBJ1-1; D is unclear. This CDR3 spans 14 amino acids. Per germline, CDR1 GTSNPN and CDR2 SVGIG (reference sequence). V gave up 2 bases and J gave up 0 bases, with 10 bases separating them. Supplemented by reference TRBV30 and TRBJ1-1, the full variable domain reads SQTIHQWPATLVQPVGSPLSLECTVEGTSNPNLYWYRQAAGRGLQLLFYSVGIGQISSEVPQNLSASRPQDRQFILSSKKLLLSDSGFYLCAWSMINVNTEAFFGQGTRLTVV.

The chain carries TRBV6-6 and TRBJ1-1; D not resolved. CDR3 size: 13 residues. Germline values: CDR1 MNHNY, CDR2 SVGAGI (reference sequence). Trimming removed 10 bases from V and 3 bases from J, with 15 bases in between. The CDR3 spells CATYNFAYTEAFF. The CDR3 region has the DNA TGTGCCACCTACAATTTCGCATACACTGAAGCTTTCTTT.

CDR3 loop: CASSRDTGDEQFF. The CDR3 region has the DNA TGTGCCAGCAGCCGGGACACGGGCGATGAGCAGTTCTTC. The J gene is TRBJ2-1, the V gene TRBV6-2 or TRBV6-3, with D tentatively TRBD1 (6 bases). There are 13 residues in the CDR3. The germline V and J ends were trimmed by 6 bases and 8 bases, with 14 bases remaining between them. Germline V lookup: CDR1 MNHEY, CDR2 SVGEGT.

The chain combines TRBV7-8 with TRBJ2-4, with D unresolved. CDR1 SGHVS and CDR2 FQNEAQ come from the germline V gene. The CDR3 runs to 16 residues. V lost 2 bases to trimming and J lost 0 bases, with 11 bases between them. The CDR3, as DNA: TGTGCCAGCAGCTTAACGTCTTTCCTAGCCAAAAACATTCAGTACTTC. Its protein is CASSLTSFLAKNIQYF.

The rearrangement uses TRBV7-9 and TRBJ1-4; D might be TRBD1 (5 bases). The ends were cut back, 2 bases at V and 8 bases at J, with 12 bases in the middle. From germline, CDR1 is SEHNR and CDR2 FQNEAQ (reference sequence). CDR3 length: 14 residues. CDR3 nucleotides: TGTGCCAGCAGCTTACCGGGTTGGGGCGAAAAACTGTTTTTT. It yields the protein CASSLPGWGEKLFF. Looking up the rest from reference TRBV7-9 and TRBJ1-4 gives the full variable domain: DTGVSQNPRHKITKRGQNVTFRCDPISEHNRLYWYRQTLGQGPEFLTYFQNEAQLEKSRLLSDRFSAERPKGSFSTLEIQRTEQGDSAMYLCASSLPGWGEKLFFGSGTQLSVL.

This clone was picked up a small number of times. The chain couples TRBV10-3 to TRBJ1-4, with no clear D. Germline V CDR1 and CDR2: ENHRY, SYGVKD. The CDR3 spans 13 residues. Trimming took 8 bases from V and 7 from J, leaving 14 bases between them. The CDR3 coding sequence is TGTGCCATCGCGAGGGATGAGGGTGAAAAACTGTTTTTT. This gives the protein CAIARDEGEKLFF.

The chain carries TRBV12-3 or TRBV12-4 and TRBJ1-2; the D gene is possibly TRBD1 (5 bases). CDR3 length: 12 amino acids. Trimming took off 6 bases at V and 10 bases at J, with 15 bases between the two ends. This chain's CDR3 is CASRQSRGNYTF. The CDR3 nucleotides are TGTGCCAGCAGACAAAGCCGGGGCAACTACACCTTC.

The V call is TRBV27, the J call TRBJ2-3, with 7 nucleotides matching TRBD2. The CDR3 has 15 amino acids. Germline CDR1 is MNHEY and CDR2 is SMNVEV (reference sequence). With V trimmed by 2 bases and J by 0 bases, 2 bases remained unmatched. The CDR3 bases are TGTGCCAGCAGTTTAGCGGGGGAGAGCACAGATACGCAGTATTTT. This encodes CASSLAGESTDTQYF.

The rearrangement links TRBV16 to TRBJ1-1, with TRBD1 as a possible D gene (5 bases). This CDR3 is 13 amino acids long. The V and J ends lost 0 bases and 4 bases respectively, with 6 bases between them. Per germline, CDR1 KGHSY and CDR2 FQNENV. CDR3 DNA: TGTGCCAGCAGCCAATCGGGACCCACTGAAGCTTTCTTT. Residues: CASSQSGPTEAFF. Based on the CDR3 plus reference TRBV16 and TRBJ1-1, the full variable domain is GEEVAQTPKHLVRGEGQKAKLYCAPIKGHSYVFWYQQVLKNEFKFLISFQNENVFDETGMPKERFSAKCLPNSPCSLEIQATKLEDSAVYFCASSQSGPTEAFFGQGTRLTVV.

The chain links TRBV28 to TRBJ1-2, with D maybe TRBD1 (6 bases). Trimming pared 8 bases from V and 3 bases from J, leaving 22 bases between. Germline V gene sequence: CDR1 MDHEN, CDR2 SYDVKM. The CDR3 is 16 amino acids. The CDR3 loop reads CASGILEGGGDYGYTF. In DNA form, the CDR3 reads TGTGCCAGCGGGATTTTGGAAGGAGGGGGGGACTATGGCTACACCTTC.

The CDR3 DNA is TGTGCCAGCAGTGCAGGACCTACCCACTATGGCTACACCTTC. It codes for CASSAGPTHYGYTF. The chain links TRBV27 to TRBJ1-2; D is unclear. V was shortened by 5 bases and J by 3 bases, with 13 bases between the two germline ends. The CDR3 consists of 14 residues. Germline V lookup: CDR1 MNHEY, CDR2 SMNVEV (reference sequence).

This CDR3 is CASSAGTDRYNEQFF. The CDR3 DNA reads TGTGCCAGCAGTGCCGGGACAGACCGCTACAATGAGCAGTTCTTC. The V gene is TRBV6-6, the J gene TRBJ2-1; TRBD1 matches 7 bases. Germline-derived CDR1 and CDR2 are MNHNY and SVGAGI (reference sequence). CDR3 size: 15 residues. Germline trimming cut 5 bases from V and 3 bases from J; bases unmatched to any gene: 7.

The J gene is TRBJ1-4, the V gene TRBV5-1; possible D gene TRBD1, 5 bases. The CDR3 consists of 14 residues. With 0 bases removed from V and 8 bases from J, the gap between germline ends came to 11 bases. The germline gives CDR1 SGHRS, CDR2 YFSETQ. DNA of the CDR3: TGCGCCAGCAGCTTGGGCCAGGGTCTCGAAAAACTGTTTTTT. Translating gives CASSLGQGLEKLFF. The whole variable domain, filled in from reference TRBV5-1 and TRBJ1-4, reads KAGVTQTPRYLIKTRGQQVTLSCSPISGHRSVSWYQQTPGQGLQFLFEYFSETQRNKGNFPGRFSGRQFSNSRSEMNVSTLELGDSALYLCASSLGQGLEKLFFGSGTQLSVL.